One sample yielded the 15 T cell receptor beta chains listed below, sequenced in a study of T cell responses to AZD1222 COVID-19 vaccine. Only in-frame clones appear in the TCRdb table, and some are missing; sequencing was by immunoSEQ multiplex PCR. The sample lists roughly 67,000 clones; around 88% were seen once. The sample here was peripheral blood, taken on day 0 of AZD1222 vaccination. These receptors all come from an adult in good health.

The chain recombines TRBV7-3 with TRBJ2-5, with 8 bases that match TRBD2. The V and J ends lost 5 bases and 5 bases, in that order; junction bases with no gene match: 10. CDR1 and CDR2 (germline): SGHTA, FQGTGA. The CDR3 length is 15 residues. CDR3 residues: CASSEYGTSGETQYF. The DNA of the CDR3 is TGTGCCAGCAGCGAGTACGGGACTAGTGGGGAGACCCAGTACTTC.

The rearrangement links TRBV4-1 to TRBJ1-5, with a possible D match to TRBD1 (5 bases). Germline V gene sequence: CDR1 MGHRA, CDR2 YSYEKL. This CDR3 region has 13 residues. V lost 1 base and J 5 bases, leaving 6 bases between the germline ends. The CDR3 DNA is TGCGCCAGCAGCCAAGGGGGGTATCAGCCCCAGCATTTT. Protein sequence: CASSQGGYQPQHF.

The chain combines TRBV5-4 with TRBJ2-3, with D possibly being TRBD1 (5 bases). The CDR3 covers 14 residues. From germline, CDR1 is SGHNT and CDR2 YYREEE (reference sequence). The V and J ends lost 1 base and 3 bases respectively, with 9 bases between them. CDR3 in amino acids: CASSLKRGTDTQYF. The CDR3 DNA reads TGTGCCAGCAGCTTGAAAAGGGGAACAGATACGCAGTATTTT. Variable domain in full (rest from reference TRBV5-4 and TRBJ2-3): ETGVTQSPTHLIKTRGQQVTLRCSSQSGHNTVSWYQQALGQGPQFIFQYYREEENGRGNFPPRFSGLQFPNYSSELNVNALELDDSALYLCASSLKRGTDTQYFGPGTRLTVL.

This clone has a single count. The V call is TRBV30, the J call TRBJ2-1; D unresolved. V was clipped by 4 bases and J by 0 bases, with 7 bases between them. The germline V gene has CDR1 GTSNPN and CDR2 SVGIG (reference sequence). The CDR3 covers 13 residues. CDR3: CAWKRSSYNEQFF. The CDR3 DNA follows: TGTGCCTGGAAGAGGAGCTCCTACAATGAGCAGTTCTTC.

This chain uses TRBV6-5 with TRBJ2-7, with 8 bases identical to TRBD2. V gave up 4 bases and J gave up 0 bases; unmatched junction bases: 5. Germline V lookup: CDR1 MNHEY, CDR2 SVGAGI. CDR3 length: 15 amino acids. Here the CDR3 reads CASSSTSGSSYEQYF. Written as DNA, the CDR3 is TGTGCCAGCAGTTCAACGAGCGGGAGCTCCTACGAGCAGTACTTC.

The rearrangement joins TRBV27 to TRBJ2-1; perhaps TRBD2 as D (7 bases). The CDR3 extends over 14 amino acids. Germline V gene sequence: CDR1 MNHEY, CDR2 SMNVEV (reference sequence). Between the trimmed V and J ends, which lost 5 bases and 10 bases, there was a span of 18 bases. CDR3 bases: TGTGCCAGCAGTCTGGGGGGGGGCTCCTTCGAGCAGTTCTTC. This translates into CASSLGGGSFEQFF.

V and J are TRBV28 and TRBJ2-7; 9 nucleotides line up with TRBD1. The junction had 8 bases not matched to a gene; V was cut back by 4 bases and J by 4 bases. The germline V gene has CDR1 MDHEN and CDR2 SYDVKM. This CDR3 comprises 15 residues. Here the CDR3 DNA reads TGTGCCAGCAGTTCCCTGGGGACAGGGTCTTACGAGCAGTACTTC. Translated, it gives CASSSLGTGSYEQYF.

The chain has TRBV18 and TRBJ1-2; TRBD1 aligns across 12 bases. This CDR3 has 16 amino acids. CDR1 KGHSH and CDR2 LQKENI come from the germline V gene. The junction had 5 bases not matched to a gene; V was cut back by 0 bases and J by 6 bases. The CDR3 sequence is CASSPPGQGALDGYTF. DNA for the CDR3: TGTGCCAGCTCACCACCGGGACAGGGGGCCCTGGATGGCTACACCTTC. Using reference TRBV18 and TRBJ1-2 for the parts outside the CDR3, the full variable domain is NAGVMQNPRHLVRRRGQEARLRCSPMKGHSHVYWYRQLPEEGLKFMVYLQKENIIDESGMPKERFSAEFPKEGPSILRIQQVVRGDSAAYFCASSPPGQGALDGYTFGSGTRLTVV.

The V gene is TRBV4-1, the J gene TRBJ1-6; 7 nucleotides match TRBD1. In germline, CDR1 is MGHRA, CDR2 YSYEKL. Unmatched junction bases numbered 15, after V lost 1 base and J lost 12 bases. The length of the CDR3 is 17 residues. The CDR3 sequence is CASSQAFGGGGVGPLHF. The CDR3 bases are TGCGCCAGCAGCCAAGCTTTCGGGGGAGGGGGCGTTGGACCCCTCCACTTT.

This clone was counted once. The chain recombines TRBV5-5 with TRBJ2-1; 7 bases align to TRBD1. CDR3 length equals 15 residues. V shed 0 bases and J 4 bases; nucleotides not matched to a gene: 4. Germline CDR1 reads SGHKS; CDR2 reads YYEKEE (reference sequence). The CDR3 region is CASSLDGDSYNEQFF. The CDR3 region has the DNA TGTGCCAGCAGCTTGGATGGGGACAGTTACAATGAGCAGTTCTTC.

V is TRBV13 and J is TRBJ1-2, with a possible D match to TRBD1 (5 bases). Germline V gene sequence: CDR1 PRHDT, CDR2 FYEKMQ (reference sequence). CDR3 size: 16 residues. V was clipped by 7 bases and J by 5 bases, with 23 bases between them. The DNA of the CDR3 is TGTGCCAGCACTTTTGGGGCGGCAGGGCGGAGATATGGCTACACCTTC. Its protein is CASTFGAAGRRYGYTF.

This chain connects TRBV7-5 to TRBJ1-2; the DNA was not used to check the table's D call, TRBD1. TRBV7-5 is designated a pseudogene. The CDR3 contains 15 residues. The CDR3 DNA reads TGTGCCAGTAAGCCCGGGACAAAAGCCGACTATGGCTACACCTTC. Its translation is CASKPGTKADYGYTF.

The V call is TRBV5-5, the J call TRBJ1-2; TRBD1 matches at 7 bases. Germline loops: CDR1 SGHKS, CDR2 YYEKEE (reference sequence). Trimming removed 0 bases from V and 4 bases from J; junction bases left unmatched: 9. The CDR3 loop spans 16 amino acids. The CDR3 protein is CASSLGDRSSSYGYTF. The DNA for the CDR3 is TGTGCCAGCAGCTTGGGGGACAGAAGCTCCTCCTATGGCTACACCTTC.

The chain combines TRBV6-4 with TRBJ2-1; tentative D call: TRBD2 (5 bases). Per the germline V gene, CDR1 is MRHNA and CDR2 is SNTAGT. This CDR3 contains 14 residues. Trimming took off 2 bases at V and 6 bases at J, with 11 bases between the two ends. CDR3 sequence reads: CASSDERTANEQFF. In DNA, the CDR3 is TGTGCCAGCAGTGACGAACGGACTGCCAATGAGCAGTTCTTC.

The rearrangement joins TRBV19 to TRBJ1-2, with D possibly matching TRBD1 (5 bases). V was shortened by 6 bases and J by 3 bases, with 17 bases between the two germline ends. The germline V gene encodes CDR1 LNHDA and CDR2 SQIVND (reference sequence). This CDR3 is 15 amino acids long. CDR3 amino acids: CASSPGRGADYGYTF. CDR3 coding DNA: TGTGCCAGTAGCCCCGGGAGGGGCGCGGACTATGGCTACACCTTC.